The 8 T cell receptor beta chains reported below all come from one sample, sequenced in a study of blood T cell repertoires in COVID-19. The protocol was immunoSEQ multiplex PCR, while the TCRdb copy is restricted to in-frame clones and leaves out a portion. The repertoire has some 200,000 clones, about 78% of them found once; the top ten carry approximately 6.6%. Material: peripheral blood. The receptors shown here come from a woman in her 70s with acute or convalescent COVID-19.

The chain has TRBV7-9 and TRBJ2-5, with a possible D match to TRBD2 (5 bases). Trimming took 3 bases from V and 5 from J, leaving 10 bases between them. This CDR3 is 13 amino acids long. Germline V gene sequence: CDR1 SEHNR, CDR2 FQNEAQ (reference sequence). The CDR3 sequence: CASSFGGLETQYF. DNA for the CDR3: TGTGCCAGCAGCTTCGGCGGGTTGGAGACCCAGTACTTC.

The rearrangement joins TRBV3-1 (or the pseudogene TRBV3-2) to TRBJ2-7; 7 bases match TRBD2. The CDR3 runs to 14 residues. J lost 6 bases, V lost 2 bases, and 7 bases had no gene match. Germline lookup yields CDR1 LGHDT and CDR2 YNNKEL (reference sequence). The CDR3: CASSQLDTGGEQYF. The CDR3 nucleotides read TGTGCCAGCAGCCAACTTGATACGGGAGGCGAGCAGTACTTC.

This clone has more than one count but fewer than ten. The chain is built from TRBV11-2 and TRBJ1-2; D unclear. The germline gives CDR1 SGHAT, CDR2 FQNNGV. Trimming shortened V by 5 bases and J by 5 bases, and 12 bases separated the two germline ends. This CDR3 has 13 residues. The CDR3 region is CASSPTEGYGYTF. CDR3 in DNA: TGTGCCAGCAGCCCCACAGAGGGTTATGGCTACACCTTC.

The chain links TRBV6-5 to TRBJ2-1; D is perhaps TRBD2 (7 bases). Germline loops: CDR1 MNHEY, CDR2 SVGAGI. Trimming pared 4 bases from V and 8 bases from J, leaving 15 bases between. The CDR3 loop spans 14 amino acids. CDR3 amino acids: CASSSRGADYEQFF. CDR3 nucleotide sequence: TGTGCCAGCAGTTCACGGGGGGCCGACTATGAGCAGTTCTTC.

This chain connects TRBV5-4 to TRBJ2-1, with D hard to call. V shed 5 bases and J shed 5 bases, with 11 bases lying between them. Per the germline V gene, CDR1 is SGHNT and CDR2 is YYREEE (reference sequence). The CDR3 extends over 13 amino acids. The CDR3 loop reads CASSLAPNNEQFF. CDR3 in DNA: TGTGCCAGCAGTCTGGCCCCAAACAATGAGCAGTTCTTC.

This clone was picked up one time. The chain carries TRBV18 and TRBJ1-2; D ambiguous. V shed 3 bases and J shed 3 bases, with 11 bases lying between them. This CDR3 has 14 residues. CDR1 is KGHSH, CDR2 LQKENI, per germline. This chain's CDR3 is CASSPKRLDYGYTF. In nucleotides, the CDR3 is TGTGCCAGCTCACCGAAACGGTTGGACTATGGCTACACCTTC. The whole variable domain, filled in from reference TRBV18 and TRBJ1-2, reads NAGVMQNPRHLVRRRGQEARLRCSPMKGHSHVYWYRQLPEEGLKFMVYLQKENIIDESGMPKERFSAEFPKEGPSILRIQQVVRGDSAAYFCASSPKRLDYGYTFGSGTRLTVV.

This sequence joins TRBV4-3 and TRBJ2-1; 10 positions match TRBD1. The V and J ends lost 1 base and 7 bases, in that order; junction bases with no gene match: 1. The CDR3 sequence is 14 residues long. Germline-derived CDR1 and CDR2 are LGHNA and YSLEER. CDR3 residues: CASSQGQGANEQFF. The CDR3 nucleotides read TGCGCCAGCAGCCAAGGACAGGGGGCGAATGAGCAGTTCTTC.

The chain couples TRBV9 to TRBJ1-1; D not certain. CDR3 length: 15 amino acids. Germline V gene lookup returns CDR1 SGDLS and CDR2 YYNGEE. The germline V and J ends were trimmed by 3 bases and 6 bases, with 18 bases remaining between them. CDR3: CASSAQDRGGAEAFF. The CDR3 DNA follows: TGTGCCAGCAGCGCACAAGACCGGGGAGGCGCTGAAGCTTTCTTT.